Sequencing of this TCR beta chain was carried out in a study of spatial heterogeneity in lung cancer. V lost 2 bases, J lost 1 base, and 6 bases lay in between. This CDR3 comprises 15 residues. MiXCR, applied by TCRdb to the 5' RACE reads, yields one record per CDR3 protein. The sample holds about 61,000 distinct CDR3 sequences; 6.3% are singletons and the top ten take 14% to 15%. This clonotype occurred many times. Time point here: sample taken at primary tumor resection. The chain links TRBV12-3 or TRBV12-4 to TRBJ2-6; D not resolved. The starting material was PBMCs, obtained at surgery. The sequence was collected from a female donor with early-stage non-small cell lung cancer. The CDR3 bases are TGTGCCAGCAGTTTACTCGGGTCTGGGGCCAACGTCCTGACTTTC. This codes for CASSLLGSGANVLTF.